This passage covers 20 T cell receptor beta chains from one sample sequenced in a study of OX40 agonist ivuxolimab in advanced cancers. Data came from immunoSEQ multiplex PCR; TCRdb stores just in-frame clones and leaves some out. The sample holds tens of thousands of clones, 85% to 95% seen once. This specimen was CD4+ or CD8+ T cells sorted from blood, taken in a trial of the OX40 agonist ivuxolimab. The receptors were gathered from an adult with an advanced solid tumor such as melanoma, head and neck, liver or kidney cancer.

This clone has a handful of counts. The chain combines TRBV5-1 with TRBJ1-6; 10 bases line up with TRBD1. Germline CDR1 reads SGHRS; CDR2 reads YFSETQ. The trim removed 2 bases at V and 9 bases at J, leaving 5 bases unmatched. The CDR3 is 15 amino acids. The CDR3 reads CASSLTDRGFSPLHF. CDR3 DNA: TGCGCCAGCAGCTTAACGGACAGGGGGTTTTCACCCCTCCACTTT.

This clone was detected once. The chain uses TRBV15 and TRBJ2-7, with 8 bases lining up with TRBD1. This CDR3 has 18 residues. With 0 bases clipped from V and 3 bases from J, the junction kept 13 bases outside the gene matches. Germline-derived CDR1 and CDR2 are LNHNV and YYDKDF (reference sequence). This CDR3 is CATSRDPPGGLSFYEQYF. In DNA, the CDR3 is TGTGCCACCAGCAGAGATCCCCCAGGGGGCTTATCCTTCTACGAGCAGTACTTC.

V usage is TRBV5-4 and J usage is TRBJ1-2, with 9 bases fitting TRBD1. The CDR3 loop spans 16 amino acids. V shed 2 bases and J 3 bases; nucleotides not matched to a gene: 8. Germline V gives CDR1 SGHNT, CDR2 YYREEE (reference sequence). The CDR3 sequence is CASSFHGQGIYYGYTF. Here the CDR3 DNA reads TGTGCCAGCAGCTTTCATGGACAGGGGATTTACTATGGCTACACCTTC. The entire variable domain, with the rest obtained from reference TRBV5-4 and TRBJ1-2, is as follows: ETGVTQSPTHLIKTRGQQVTLRCSSQSGHNTVSWYQQALGQGPQFIFQYYREEENGRGNFPPRFSGLQFPNYSSELNVNALELDDSALYLCASSFHGQGIYYGYTFGSGTRLTVV.

The chain employs TRBV23-1 and TRBJ2-4; 9 nucleotides match TRBD2. TRBV23-1 is an ORF for which the function is uncertain. The CDR3 length is 17 residues. V lost 2 bases and J lost 0; bases outside the gene matches: 5. CDR3 bases: TGCGCCAGCAGTCAAAGACTAGCGGAACTAGCCAAAAACATTCAGTACTTC. Its protein product is CASSQRLAELAKNIQYF.

This chain connects TRBV19 to TRBJ1-4, with 9 bases fitting TRBD1. The trim removed 6 bases at V and 8 bases at J, leaving 7 bases unmatched. The V gene's germline CDR1 is LNHDA and CDR2 SQIVND (reference sequence). The CDR3 totals 14 residues. The CDR3 sequence is CASSTQGALEKLFF. The CDR3, as DNA: TGTGCCAGTAGCACACAGGGGGCATTGGAAAAACTGTTTTTT.

This chain joins TRBV6-7 and TRBJ1-1, with TRBD1 matching 9 bases. TRBV6-7 is labeled an ORF, and its function is uncertain. CDR3 length: 18 amino acids. V trimming: 4 bases; J trimming: 3 bases; junction bases outside the gene matches: 15. The CDR3 region is CASSSPGQGGGLDTEAFF. The CDR3 DNA sequence: TGTGCCAGCAGTTCCCCGGGACAGGGAGGGGGTTTGGACACTGAAGCTTTCTTT.

This clone was counted a few times. The chain combines TRBV19 with TRBJ2-2; 9 positions agree with TRBD1. CDR1 is LNHDA, CDR2 SQIVND, per germline (reference sequence). J was trimmed by 8 bases and V by 5 bases; bases with no gene match: 6. CDR3 length: 14 residues. The CDR3 nucleotides read TGTGCCAGTAGTCTCGGGGACAGGGTAGGGGAGCTGTTTTTT. Translated: CASSLGDRVGELFF. The full variable domain, in which reference TRBV19 and TRBJ2-2 provide the parts outside the CDR3, is DGGITQSPKYLFRKEGQNVTLSCEQNLNHDAMYWYRQDPGQGLRLIYYSQIVNDFQKGDIAEGYSVSREKKESFPLTVTSAQKNPTAFYLCASSLGDRVGELFFGEGSRLTVL.

The chain is built from TRBV2 and TRBJ2-1; D might be TRBD2 (6 bases). Germline values: CDR1 SNHLY, CDR2 FYNNEI. V was shortened by 10 bases and J by 7 bases, with 20 bases between the two germline ends. The CDR3 extends over 14 amino acids. The CDR3 here is CAILRDLRDNEQFF. In DNA form, the CDR3 reads TGTGCCATCCTAAGAGACCTGCGGGATAATGAGCAGTTCTTC.

This clone came up once. This sequence joins TRBV4-1 and TRBJ1-5, with 9 bases that match TRBD1. CDR1 and CDR2 from the germline V gene are MGHRA and YSYEKL. The CDR3 runs 16 residues. The ends lost 4 bases at V and 4 bases at J; junction bases unmatched: 8. The DNA for the CDR3 is TGCGCCAGCAGCCGGCCCGGGACAGGGTCAAATCAGCCCCAGCATTTT. The encoded protein is CASSRPGTGSNQPQHF.

The rearrangement uses TRBV10-1 and TRBJ2-7; D may be TRBD1 (6 bases). The V and J ends lost 5 bases and 5 bases respectively, with 13 bases between them. Germline V gene lookup returns CDR1 WNHNN and CDR2 SYGVQD (reference sequence). The CDR3 is 13 residues long. DNA of the CDR3: TGCGCCAGCAGTACAGGGATGTTGGACGAGCAGTACTTC. It codes for CASSTGMLDEQYF.

V is TRBV14 and J is TRBJ2-3, with D possibly TRBD2 on 5 matching bases. The CDR3 covers 15 residues. Per the germline V gene, CDR1 is SGHDN and CDR2 is FVKESK. Trimming took 1 base from V and 2 from J, leaving 10 bases between them. CDR3 residues: CASSQGTRFTDTQYF. In DNA, the CDR3 is TGTGCCAGCAGCCAAGGGACTCGATTCACAGATACGCAGTATTTT.

The V gene is TRBV29-1, the J gene TRBJ2-3; 10 bases are shared with TRBD2. The germline gives CDR1 SQVTM, CDR2 ANQGSEA. This CDR3 region has 14 residues. With V trimmed by 3 bases and J by 4 bases, 4 bases remained unmatched. The chain's CDR3 is CSVEFSGRSDTQYF. The CDR3 nucleotides read TGCAGCGTTGAGTTTAGCGGGAGGTCAGATACGCAGTATTTT.

V and J are TRBV6-1 and TRBJ1-1; TRBD1 matches at 10 bases. The length of the CDR3 is 14 residues. Germline V lookup: CDR1 MNHNS, CDR2 SASEGT. The trim removed 7 bases at V and 3 bases at J, leaving 5 bases unmatched. Written as DNA, the CDR3 is TGTGCCAGCACGACAGGGGGCGGGGACACTGAAGCTTTCTTT. This translates into CASTTGGGDTEAFF.

The chain employs TRBV6-1 and TRBJ1-6; D uncertain. The CDR3 sequence is 15 residues long. CDR1 MNHNS and CDR2 SASEGT come from the germline V gene. Trimming left V 7 bases short and J 3 bases short, with 13 bases between. The CDR3 protein is CASTTVGSYNSPLHF. CDR3 nucleotide sequence: TGTGCCAGCACCACCGTTGGGAGCTATAATTCACCCCTCCACTTT.

The V gene is TRBV18, the J gene TRBJ2-5; D is possibly TRBD2 (6 bases). The length of the CDR3 is 14 residues. Germline V gene data show CDR1 as KGHSH and CDR2 as LQKENI. V gave up 4 bases and J gave up 1 base, with 10 bases separating them. CDR3 in DNA: TGTGCCAGCTCACTACTGGGACTCCAAGAGACCCAGTACTTC. Protein: CASSLLGLQETQYF.

In nucleotides, the CDR3 is TGTGCCAGCAGTGAATTAGGGGGGGGAACTGAAGCTTTCTTT. Translation: CASSELGGGTEAFF. The chain links TRBV6-1 to TRBJ1-1; possible D gene TRBD1, 6 bases. V was clipped by 2 bases and J by 5 bases, with 12 bases between them. Germline values: CDR1 MNHNS, CDR2 SASEGT. The CDR3 runs to 14 residues.

The gene calls are TRBV28 and TRBJ1-2; possibly TRBD1 for D (6 bases). V was cut by 2 bases and J by 5 bases, with 18 bases left in between. The CDR3 is 16 residues long. The V gene's germline CDR1 is MDHEN and CDR2 SYDVKM. CDR3 region: CASSLRGTSLVYGYTF. CDR3 sequence (DNA): TGTGCCAGCAGTTTACGAGGGACATCTCTAGTATATGGCTACACCTTC.

The chain uses TRBV19 and TRBJ1-5; D is unresolved. This CDR3 region has 15 residues. Germline values: CDR1 LNHDA, CDR2 SQIVND (reference sequence). V was shortened by 1 base and J by 7 bases, with 14 bases between the two germline ends. The CDR3 sequence: CASSIVPTGYQPQHF. CDR3 nucleotides: TGTGCCAGTAGTATAGTTCCGACGGGGTACCAGCCCCAGCATTTT.

The rearrangement uses TRBV7-6 and TRBJ2-7; possibly TRBD1 for D (5 bases). Germline CDR1 and CDR2: SGHVS and FNYEAQ. Trimming pared 2 bases from V and 5 bases from J, leaving 7 bases between. This CDR3 has 12 residues. CDR3 DNA sequence: TGTGCCAGCAGCTTACAGGGAAACGAGCAGTACTTC. Translating gives CASSLQGNEQYF.

The chain links TRBV11-2 to TRBJ1-6, with 9 positions matching TRBD1. The CDR3 loop spans 15 amino acids. After removal of 1 base from V and 7 bases from J, the junction contained 2 bases not matched to a gene. From germline, CDR1 is SGHAT and CDR2 FQNNGV. The CDR3 spells CASSLAGQGNSPLHF. As DNA, the CDR3 is TGTGCCAGCAGCTTAGCGGGACAGGGAAATTCACCCCTCCACTTT.